The clone carrying this TCR beta chain was detected ten times or more. What it binds is unknown. One entry per CDR3 protein results from TCRdb running MiXCR on the 5' RACE reads. The table lists around 72,000 distinct CDR3 sequences, about 7.7% of them singletons. These data originate in a study of T cells after yellow fever vaccination. The overall study: The fractions with low cell numbers were processed using SMART-Seq v4 Ultra Low Input.

Study-level points and caveats: The CD4 compartment and the CD8 compartment contained a small share of clonotypes in common. Re-detected after boosting: most primary clones, almost 97% of CD4 and 88% of CD8.

Germline assignment: CDR1 SGHVS and CDR2 FNYEAQ. The CDR3 extends over 13 amino acids. With 0 bases removed from V and 8 bases from J, the gap between germline ends came to 10 bases. This sequence was found in a man younger than 35 who received the YFV17D yellow fever vaccine. This chain connects TRBV7-6 to TRBJ1-2, with D tentatively TRBD1 (5 bases). The source material was CD8+ T cells sorted from PBMCs, sampled approximately 11 days after the first yellow fever vaccination. CDR3 region: CASSLAGGLGYTF. In DNA form, the CDR3 reads TGTGCCAGCAGCTTAGCCGGGGGTCTCGGCTACACCTTC. The full variable domain, its missing parts supplied by reference TRBV7-6 and TRBJ1-2, is GAGVSQSPRYKVTKRGQDVALRCDPISGHVSLYWYRQALGQGPEFLTYFNYEAQQDKSGLPNDRFSAERPEGSISTLTIQRTEQRDSAMYRCASSLAGGLGYTFGSGTRLTVV.